A single sample is the source of the 18 T cell receptor beta chains below, sequenced in a study of CD8 T cells in ankylosing spondylitis. TCRdb re-called the 5' RACE reads with MiXCR, one entry per CDR3 protein. The table has fewer than 500,000 distinct CDR3 sequences, 20% to 30% seen once. Their cognate antigens are unknown. Study findings and constraints: Within ankylosing spondylitis blood, a TCR beta motif made up of several highly homologous variants appeared to be characteristic.

The material sequenced was blood, either unsorted or a sorted T cell fraction (not recorded which). These receptors were obtained from a male donor with ankylosing spondylitis.

V and J are TRBV10-3 and TRBJ2-3, with 10 bases fitting TRBD1. Germline loops: CDR1 ENHRY, CDR2 SYGVKD. V shed 8 bases, J shed 4 bases, and the junction held 6 bases outside the gene matches. This CDR3 contains 14 residues. CDR3 sequence: CAIQDRGKSDTQYF. CDR3 coding DNA: TGTGCCATCCAGGACAGGGGGAAGTCAGATACGCAGTATTTT.

This rearrangement joins TRBV7-2 to TRBJ1-3; D is perhaps TRBD1 (6 bases). V lost 0 bases to trimming and J lost 0 bases, with 18 bases between them. Germline V gene sequence: CDR1 SGHTA, CDR2 FQGNSA. The CDR3 has 19 residues. The CDR3 sequence: CASSLALRQALDSGNTIYF. In DNA form, the CDR3 reads TGTGCCAGCAGCTTAGCGCTACGACAGGCCCTAGACTCTGGAAACACCATATATTTT. Complete variable domain (other parts from reference TRBV7-2 and TRBJ1-3): GAGVSQSPSNKVTEKGKDVELRCDPISGHTALYWYRQSLGQGLEFLIYFQGNSAPDKSGLPSDRFSAERTGGSVSTLTIQRTQQEDSAVYLCASSLALRQALDSGNTIYFGEGSWLTVV.

Only a few counts were recorded for this clonotype. This rearrangement joins TRBV7-7 to TRBJ2-2; perhaps TRBD2 as D (6 bases). Trimming pared 1 base from V and 2 bases from J, leaving 8 bases between. Germline V gives CDR1 SSHAT, CDR2 FNYEAQ (reference sequence). CDR3 length equals 15 residues. In DNA, the CDR3 is TGTGCCAGCAGCTTAGGGGACTTAAACACCGGGGAGCTGTTTTTT. Translated: CASSLGDLNTGELFF.

This clonotype was seen more than once but under ten times. For the CDR3, the DNA is TGTGCCAGCACCTTAGGGGGGGTCGGCGGGGCCAACGTCCTGACTTTC. Translation: CASTLGGVGGANVLTF. The V and J genes are TRBV28 and TRBJ2-6, with a tentative D call TRBD2 (7 bases). Germline values: CDR1 MDHEN, CDR2 SYDVKM. V shed 7 bases and J shed 4 bases, with 17 bases lying between them. The CDR3 contains 16 residues.

This clonotype has a handful of counts. This chain uses TRBV11-2 with TRBJ2-3, with D uncertain. CDR3 length: 15 residues. The germline CDR1 and CDR2 sequences are SGHAT and FQNNGV. Trimming took 5 bases from V and 5 from J, leaving 17 bases between them. This chain's CDR3 is CASSPYIRRIDTQYF. The CDR3 region has the DNA TGTGCCAGCAGCCCCTACATCCGGCGGATAGATACGCAGTATTTT.

The gene calls are TRBV3-1 and TRBJ1-3; 7 nucleotides align to TRBD1. CDR1 is LGHDT, CDR2 YNNKEL, per germline (reference sequence). This CDR3 comprises 13 residues. Trimming cost V 1 base and J 9 bases; bases outside gene matches: 3. In DNA, the CDR3 is TGTGCCAGCAGCCAAGGGACAGGTCGCACCATATATTTT. Encoded protein: CASSQGTGRTIYF.

A few counts support this clonotype. V gene TRBV20-1 combines with J gene TRBJ2-1; a weak D match, TRBD2 (6 bases). This CDR3 comprises 13 residues. Deletions cut 6 bases from V and 7 bases from J, with 16 bases between. In germline, CDR1 is DFQATT, CDR2 SNEGSKA (reference sequence). The CDR3 DNA is TGCAGTGCGGGAGGCCGCCCCAATAATGAGCAGTTCTTC. Its translation: CSAGGRPNNEQFF.

The genes are TRBV7-2 and TRBJ2-1, with D maybe TRBD2 (6 bases). The CDR3 runs to 15 residues. Trimming removed 5 bases from V and 1 base from J, with 12 bases in between. Germline CDR1 is SGHTA and CDR2 is FQGNSA. The CDR3 DNA reads TGTGCCAGCAGCGCGGGACGCCGGTCCTACAATGAGCAGTTCTTC. This encodes CASSAGRRSYNEQFF.

The CDR3 loop reads CASSLARGSNQPQHF. In DNA form, the CDR3 reads TGTGCCAGCAGCTTAGCCAGGGGTAGCAATCAGCCCCAGCATTTT. V and J are TRBV7-2 and TRBJ1-5; TRBD1 is a possible D gene (6 bases). The CDR3 has 15 amino acids. V gave up 0 bases and J gave up 0 bases, with 6 bases separating them. CDR1 and CDR2 from the germline V gene are SGHTA and FQGNSA.

As DNA, the CDR3 is TGTGCCAGCAGTGGAGCGACCAATGAGCAGTTCTTC. As protein: CASSGATNEQFF. This sequence joins TRBV7-9 and TRBJ2-1; D gene uncertain. The CDR3 has 12 residues. The germline gives CDR1 SEHNR, CDR2 FQNEAQ (reference sequence). The V and J ends lost 6 bases and 6 bases respectively, with 9 bases between them.

This chain connects TRBV6-1 to TRBJ1-5, with 8 bases that match TRBD1. The V gene's germline CDR1 is MNHNS and CDR2 SASEGT. The CDR3 runs 12 residues. Losses at the gene ends were 10 bases for V and 7 bases for J; bases not matched to a gene: 6. The CDR3 is CATGQGPQPQHF. The CDR3 nucleotides are TGTGCCACCGGACAGGGTCCGCAGCCCCAGCATTTT.

This clonotype was counted a few times. The chain has TRBV6-5 and TRBJ2-3; 7 nucleotides line up with TRBD1. Germline trimming cut 2 bases from V and 3 bases from J; bases unmatched to any gene: 8. The V gene's germline CDR1 is MNHEY and CDR2 SVGAGI. The CDR3 is 16 amino acids. The CDR3 bases are TGTGCCAGCAGTTACAGGGGGCTAAGAAGGACAGATACGCAGTATTTT. Amino acid sequence: CASSYRGLRRTDTQYF.

This chain links TRBV7-2 with TRBJ2-1; 7 bases map to TRBD2. The CDR3 totals 15 residues. The germline V gene has CDR1 SGHTA and CDR2 FQGNSA. V was clipped by 5 bases and J by 7 bases; unmatched bases: 11. CDR3 sequence reads: CASSLKVGGRNEQFF. In nucleotides, the CDR3 is TGTGCCAGCAGCCTCAAGGTTGGCGGGAGAAATGAGCAGTTCTTC.

This clonotype was observed a single time. In nucleotides, the CDR3 is TGTGCCAGCTCACCGGGGACAGGGGGTAACTATGGCTACACCTTC. Encoded protein: CASSPGTGGNYGYTF. The chain carries TRBV18 and TRBJ1-2, with 11 bases aligning to TRBD1. There are 15 residues in the CDR3. The germline V gene encodes CDR1 KGHSH and CDR2 LQKENI. V was clipped by 3 bases and J by 1 base; unmatched bases: 1. The variable domain in full, with the rest retrieved from reference TRBV18 and TRBJ1-2, is NAGVMQNPRHLVRRRGQEARLRCSPMKGHSHVYWYRQLPEEGLKFMVYLQKENIIDESGMPKERFSAEFPKEGPSILRIQQVVRGDSAAYFCASSPGTGGNYGYTFGSGTRLTVV.

The chain uses TRBV5-1 and TRBJ2-5; D could derive from TRBD1 or TRBD2 (5 bases each). The CDR3 runs to 14 residues. The V gene lost 4 bases and the J gene lost 1 base, with 11 bases spanning the gap. Germline CDR1 and CDR2: SGHRS and YFSETQ. Here the CDR3 reads CASSDYGTQETQYF. In DNA, the CDR3 is TGCGCCAGCAGCGACTACGGGACCCAAGAGACCCAGTACTTC.

The chain recombines TRBV21-1 with TRBJ1-5; TRBD1 is the table's D call, not checked against the DNA. TRBV21-1 is marked as a pseudogene. The CDR3 is made up of 15 amino acids. CDR3 sequence: CASTYRDHRHQPQHF. In DNA form, the CDR3 reads TGTGCCAGCACCTACAGGGACCATCGGCATCAGCCCCAGCATTTT.

This clonotype was detected only a few times. The chain has TRBV5-1 and TRBJ2-5, with TRBD2 matching over 8 bases. CDR3 size: 15 residues. Trimming cost V 2 bases and J 1 base; bases outside gene matches: 4. CDR1 and CDR2 (germline): SGHRS, YFSETQ. Here the CDR3 reads CASSFSAGVQETQYF. CDR3 bases: TGCGCCAGCAGCTTTTCAGCGGGGGTCCAAGAGACCCAGTACTTC.

The chain couples TRBV11-2 to TRBJ2-3, with TRBD1 matching over 10 bases. The V and J ends lost 5 bases and 4 bases, in that order; junction bases with no gene match: 6. The germline gives CDR1 SGHAT, CDR2 FQNNGV. This CDR3 comprises 15 residues. CDR3: CASSGTGVPSDTQYF. The CDR3 nucleotides are TGTGCCAGCAGCGGGACAGGGGTCCCCTCAGATACGCAGTATTTT.